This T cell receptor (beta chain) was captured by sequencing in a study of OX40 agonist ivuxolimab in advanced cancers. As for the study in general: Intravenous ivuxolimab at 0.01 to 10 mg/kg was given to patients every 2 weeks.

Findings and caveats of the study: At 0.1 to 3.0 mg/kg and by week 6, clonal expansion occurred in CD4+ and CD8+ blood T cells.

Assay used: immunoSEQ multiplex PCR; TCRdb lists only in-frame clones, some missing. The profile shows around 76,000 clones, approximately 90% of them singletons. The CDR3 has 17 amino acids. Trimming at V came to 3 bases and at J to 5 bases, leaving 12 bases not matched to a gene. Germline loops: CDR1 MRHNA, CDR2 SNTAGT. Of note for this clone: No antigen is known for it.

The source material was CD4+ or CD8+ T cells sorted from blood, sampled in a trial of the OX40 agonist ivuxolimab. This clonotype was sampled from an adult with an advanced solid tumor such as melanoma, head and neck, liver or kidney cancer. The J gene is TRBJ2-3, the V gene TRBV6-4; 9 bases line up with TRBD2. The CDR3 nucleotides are TGTGCCAGCAGTGAGGGGGTCGGCGGGGGGGCCGTAGATACGCAGTATTTT. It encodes CASSEGVGGGAVDTQYF.